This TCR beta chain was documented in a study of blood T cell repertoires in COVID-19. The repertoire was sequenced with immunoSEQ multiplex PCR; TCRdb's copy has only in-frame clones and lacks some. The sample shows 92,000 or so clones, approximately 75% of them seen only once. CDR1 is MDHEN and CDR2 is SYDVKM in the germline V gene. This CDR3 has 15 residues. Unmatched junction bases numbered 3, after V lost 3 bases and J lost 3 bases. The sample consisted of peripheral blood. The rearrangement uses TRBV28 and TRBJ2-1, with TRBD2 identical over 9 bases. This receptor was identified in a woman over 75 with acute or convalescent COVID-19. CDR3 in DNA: TGTGCCAGCAGTTTTCCAGCGGGGGGCTACAATGAGCAGTTCTTC. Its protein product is CASSFPAGGYNEQFF.